This T cell receptor beta chain was found in a study of T cell responses to AZD1222 COVID-19 vaccine. Findings and limits, study-wide: Vaccination with two AZD1222 doses was followed by a rise in Spike-specific TCR breadth and depth. Clonal diversity may have been underestimated, and the donors were mostly white British, with more females than males. Nearly half of the spike-specific TCRs reportedly recognize variant regions that carry no mutations.

The method was immunoSEQ multiplex PCR; TCRdb's version includes in-frame clones alone and lacks a portion of them. The sample shows about 42,000 clones, about 87% of them seen only once. This CDR3 has 14 amino acids. Germline lookup yields CDR1 MNHEY and CDR2 SMNVEV (reference sequence). V lost 3 bases to trimming and J lost 6 bases; unmatched junction nucleotides: 8. This clone has a single count. Antigen unknown. The specimen was peripheral blood, collected 28 days after the second AZD1222 dose. The chain employs TRBV27 and TRBJ2-7; 7 nucleotides align to TRBD2. The TCR sequence derives from an adult who received the AZD1222 COVID-19 vaccine. DNA of the CDR3: TGTGCCAGCAGTTTGGGGGGGATGGTTAGCGAGCAGTACTTC. Translating it yields CASSLGGMVSEQYF.